The 4 T cell receptor beta chains listed next were all sequenced from one sample in a study of blood T cell repertoires in COVID-19. The data were produced by immunoSEQ multiplex PCR, yet TCRdb's version contains in-frame clones alone and is incomplete. The sample yields roughly 220,000 clones, around 90% seen once. Sequencing was carried out using PBMCs or T cells enriched from blood (not recorded which). These receptors all stem from a woman aged 25 to 39 who had recovered from COVID-19.

V and J are TRBV2 and TRBJ2-7; tentatively, D is TRBD2 (6 bases). Trimming took 7 bases from V and 4 from J, leaving 17 bases between them. Germline V lookup: CDR1 SNHLY, CDR2 FYNNEI. The CDR3 has 14 amino acids. CDR3: CASNTRGKEYEQYF. CDR3 sequence (DNA): TGTGCCAGCAATACCCGGGGGAAAGAATACGAGCAGTACTTC.

This clone was recorded a few times. V gene TRBV11-2 combines with J gene TRBJ1-1; a possible D gene is TRBD1 (6 bases). With 3 bases removed from V and 2 bases from J, the gap between germline ends came to 10 bases. The CDR3 length is 14 residues. Germline assignment: CDR1 SGHAT and CDR2 FQNNGV. This CDR3 is CASSFNRVNTEAFF. In DNA, the CDR3 is TGTGCCAGCAGCTTTAACAGGGTCAACACTGAAGCTTTCTTT.

The chain carries TRBV7-2 and TRBJ2-7, with no clear D. This CDR3 comprises 14 residues. The V end lost 1 base, the J end lost 2 bases, and 9 bases lay between the germline ends. Germline V lookup: CDR1 SGHTA, CDR2 FQGNSA. Here the CDR3 reads CASSLGARPYEQYF. CDR3 sequence (DNA): TGTGCCAGCAGCTTAGGGGCCAGACCCTACGAGCAGTACTTC.

The J gene is TRBJ1-5, the V gene TRBV12-3 or TRBV12-4; D is uncertain. The CDR3 contains 13 residues. V was pared by 5 bases and J by 5 bases, with 10 bases between. The CDR3 reads CASSGWAHQPQHF. Written as DNA, the CDR3 is TGTGCCAGCAGTGGGTGGGCTCATCAGCCCCAGCATTTT.